The entry below describes one T cell receptor (beta chain). Profiled with immunoSEQ multiplex PCR; TCRdb holds only in-frame clones, not every one. The sample holds 250,000 or so clones, around nine tenths seen once. This entry comes from a study of blood T cell repertoires in COVID-19. The CDR3 spans 15 residues. Per germline, CDR1 LNHDA and CDR2 SQIVND (reference sequence). The V and J ends lost 9 bases and 2 bases, in that order; junction bases with no gene match: 8. This sequence originates from a young man with COVID-19, enrolled during active disease. The chain joins TRBV19 to TRBJ2-1, with 9 bases fitting TRBD2. The sequencing input was peripheral blood. CDR3 DNA sequence: TGTGCCAGCCATAGGGGCGGGGGGGCCTACAATGAGCAGTTCTTC. Its protein product is CASHRGGGAYNEQFF.